Each of the 11 T cell receptor beta chains below was sequenced from the same sample in a study of T cells in localized non-small cell lung cancer. TCRdb keeps only in-frame clones here, not all; method: immunoSEQ multiplex PCR. The sample has about 2,300 clones; over 25% are singletons. The starting material was normal lung tissue next to the tumor, obtained before any cancer treatment. Receptors originate from a man aged 40 to 75 with stage I lung adenocarcinoma.

By share, this clone ranks as medium-sized. The J gene is TRBJ1-1, the V gene TRBV9, with a tentative D call TRBD1 (5 bases). Germline V gene sequence: CDR1 SGDLS, CDR2 YYNGEE. The CDR3 is 14 residues long. The germline V and J ends were trimmed by 5 bases and 6 bases, with 17 bases remaining between them. The CDR3 protein is CASSDQGRLAEAFF. CDR3 sequence (DNA): TGTGCCAGCAGTGATCAGGGAAGGTTGGCTGAAGCTTTCTTT.

This clone was detected only a few times. The rearrangement joins TRBV11-3 to TRBJ1-2; TRBD1 aligns across 9 bases. The V segment lost 1 base and the J segment 8 bases; nucleotides outside the gene matches: 8. Germline loops: CDR1 SGHNT, CDR2 YENEEA. This CDR3 comprises 15 residues. Here the CDR3 reads CASSLVPTGGGGYTF. CDR3 in DNA: TGTGCCAGCAGCTTAGTCCCCACAGGGGGCGGGGGCTACACCTTC.

In its sample, this clone was seen a few times. This chain links TRBV9 with TRBJ2-2, with 7 bases identical to TRBD1. The junction had 4 bases not matched to a gene; V was cut back by 0 bases and J by 8 bases. CDR1 SGDLS and CDR2 YYNGEE come from the germline V gene. The CDR3 contains 14 residues. CDR3 sequence: CASSVVRGRGELFF. CDR3 sequence (DNA): TGTGCCAGCAGCGTAGTTAGGGGGCGAGGGGAGCTGTTTTTT.

The chain employs TRBV15 and TRBJ2-5; 9 bases fit TRBD1. CDR1 and CDR2 from the germline V gene are LNHNV and YYDKDF (reference sequence). The CDR3 spans 16 residues. V dropped 3 bases and J dropped 1; count of bases not matched to a gene: 6. The CDR3 region has the DNA TGTGCCACCAGCAGGACGACAGGGGGGACCCAAGAGACCCAGTACTTC. It specifies CATSRTTGGTQETQYF.

The rearrangement uses TRBV7-8 and TRBJ2-1, with D possibly TRBD1 on 6 matching bases. CDR3 size: 15 residues. V dropped 0 bases and J dropped 6 bases, with 12 bases sitting between them. Germline values: CDR1 SGHVS, CDR2 FQNEAQ. The CDR3 nucleotides are TGTGCCAGCAGCTTAGCGAAGGGGGTACTCAATGAGCAGTTCTTC. Translating gives CASSLAKGVLNEQFF.

This clone has more than one count but fewer than ten. The chain is built from TRBV6-8 and TRBJ1-1, with D perhaps matching TRBD1 (5 bases). V was trimmed by 0 bases and J by 6 bases, leaving 11 bases between them. CDR3 size: 14 residues. In germline, CDR1 is MNHGY, CDR2 SAAAGT. The CDR3 nucleotides are TGTGCCAGCAGTTACTCAGGTCAGGGTGCTGAAGCTTTCTTT. Amino acid sequence: CASSYSGQGAEAFF.

The chain combines TRBV11-3 with TRBJ1-1; 9 bases align to TRBD1. The germline V gene encodes CDR1 SGHNT and CDR2 YENEEA. The junction had 8 bases not matched to a gene; V was cut back by 2 bases and J by 1 base. This CDR3 has 17 amino acids. The CDR3 loop reads CASSLRTGEGWNTEAFF. The CDR3 DNA reads TGTGCCAGCAGCTTAAGGACAGGGGAGGGCTGGAACACTGAAGCTTTCTTT.

CDR3 loop: CSVLPTGGHGELFF. The CDR3 coding sequence is TGCAGCGTTCTCCCGACAGGGGGCCACGGGGAGCTGTTTTTT. The chain uses TRBV29-1 and TRBJ2-2, with 10 bases lining up with TRBD1. Germline assignment: CDR1 SQVTM and CDR2 ANQGSEA. CDR3 length: 14 residues. J gave up 7 bases and V 5 bases, and 7 bases lay outside the gene matches.

This chain connects TRBV30 to TRBJ1-6; tentative D call: TRBD1 (5 bases). The CDR3 runs to 14 residues. V dropped 0 bases and J dropped 9 bases, with 12 bases sitting between them. Per the germline V gene, CDR1 is GTSNPN and CDR2 is SVGIG (reference sequence). CDR3 loop: CAWSVSRDLSPLHF. CDR3 sequence (DNA): TGTGCCTGGAGTGTAAGCCGGGACCTTTCACCCCTCCACTTT.

The chain recombines TRBV19 with TRBJ2-1; D not certain. V lost 2 bases to trimming and J lost 5 bases, with 7 bases between them. The CDR3 covers 13 residues. Germline V gene sequence: CDR1 LNHDA, CDR2 SQIVND (reference sequence). The CDR3 sequence is CASSIMQNNEQFF. The CDR3 coding sequence is TGTGCCAGTAGTATAATGCAAAACAATGAGCAGTTCTTC.

The chain carries TRBV29-1 and TRBJ1-2, with 7 bases that match TRBD1. The CDR3 length is 15 residues. Germline CDR1 is SQVTM and CDR2 is ANQGSEA. Unmatched junction bases numbered 13, after V lost 3 bases and J lost 6 bases. CDR3 coding DNA: TGCAGCGTTGAGGGGAGACAGGGCAGGGTAGATGGCTACACCTTC. Protein product: CSVEGRQGRVDGYTF.